This T cell receptor beta chain was captured by sequencing in a study of OX40 agonist ivuxolimab in advanced cancers. Profiling relied on immunoSEQ multiplex PCR, and the TCRdb table lists in-frame clones only, not all of them. The table records 67,000 or so clones, over 80% of them present only once. The CDR3 length is 16 residues. The ends lost 6 bases at V and 0 bases at J; junction bases unmatched: 8. Germline lookup yields CDR1 SGDLS and CDR2 YYNGEE. The material was CD4+ or CD8+ T cells sorted from blood, obtained in a trial of the OX40 agonist ivuxolimab. The origin of this receptor is an adult with an advanced solid tumor such as melanoma, head and neck, liver or kidney cancer. The chain links TRBV9 to TRBJ2-1, with 8 positions matching TRBD1. The DNA for the CDR3 is TGTGCCAGCACCGTGGGGGACAGGAGCTCCTACAATGAGCAGTTCTTC. It yields the protein CASTVGDRSSYNEQFF.